What follows describes a single T cell receptor (beta chain). Assay: immunoSEQ multiplex PCR; the TCRdb copy retains only in-frame clones and omits some. The sample lists roughly 90,000 clones; about 80% were seen once. This entry comes from a study of blood T cell repertoires in COVID-19. Study as a whole: Donors in the United States, Italy and Spain gave samples during acute or convalescent COVID-19.

Germline V CDR1 and CDR2: MNHEY, SVGAGI. CDR3 size: 14 residues. Trimming left V 6 bases short and J 0 bases short, with 6 bases between. The origin of this receptor is a human donor in a cohort sampled during active COVID-19. Sequenced: peripheral blood. The genes are TRBV6-5 and TRBJ2-6; D is undetermined. CDR3 protein: CASRPSSGANVLTF. The CDR3 DNA sequence: TGTGCCAGCAGACCCAGCTCTGGGGCCAACGTCCTGACTTTC.